Each of the 13 T cell receptor beta chains below was sequenced from the same sample in a study of blood T cell repertoires in COVID-19. Assay used: immunoSEQ multiplex PCR; TCRdb lists only in-frame clones, some missing. The sample holds approximately 22,000 clones, about 91% seen once. The sequenced material came from peripheral blood. The receptors stem from a man aged 65-85 years with active COVID-19.

The rearrangement links TRBV5-1 to TRBJ2-1; TRBD2 agrees at 7 bases. The CDR3 runs 15 residues. The trim removed 0 bases at V and 3 bases at J, leaving 3 bases unmatched. In germline, CDR1 is SGHRS, CDR2 YFSETQ. The CDR3 sequence: CASSLGRGYYNEQFF. The CDR3 bases are TGCGCCAGCAGCTTGGGGCGGGGGTACTACAATGAGCAGTTCTTC.

The chain has TRBV2 and TRBJ1-5; maybe TRBD1 (6 bases). The length of the CDR3 is 13 residues. Trimming removed 5 bases from V and 7 bases from J, with 12 bases in between. Germline V gene sequence: CDR1 SNHLY, CDR2 FYNNEI. In DNA, the CDR3 is TGTGCCAGCAGTTTTGACAGGATCCAGCCCCAGCATTTT. Its protein is CASSFDRIQPQHF. Full variable domain (remainder filled in from reference TRBV2 and TRBJ1-5): EPEVTQTPSHQVTQMGQEVILRCVPISNHLYFYWYRQILGQKVEFLVSFYNNEISEKSEIFDDQFSVERPDGSNFTLKIRSTKLEDSAMYFCASSFDRIQPQHFGDGTRLSIL.

The chain has TRBV7-7 and TRBJ2-3; maybe TRBD2 (6 bases). CDR1 SSHAT and CDR2 FNYEAQ come from the germline V gene (reference sequence). This CDR3 comprises 18 residues. V lost 4 bases and J 1 base, leaving 21 bases between the germline ends. The CDR3 protein is CASSSVLGGGGGTDTQYF. CDR3 bases: TGTGCCAGCAGCTCCGTCCTTGGGGGAGGTGGAGGCACAGATACGCAGTATTTT.

The rearrangement joins TRBV18 to TRBJ1-2, with D possibly being TRBD1 (6 bases). The CDR3 loop spans 15 amino acids. V was trimmed by 3 bases and J by 4 bases, leaving 15 bases between them. Germline V gene lookup returns CDR1 KGHSH and CDR2 LQKENI. CDR3 coding DNA: TGTGCCAGCTCACCCCCGGTGGGGGGGCCCTATGGCTACACCTTC. It yields the protein CASSPPVGGPYGYTF.

The chain couples TRBV2 to TRBJ2-1; a weak D match, TRBD1 (6 bases). CDR1 and CDR2 (germline): SNHLY, FYNNEI. This CDR3 is built from 14 residues. V lost 3 bases, J lost 4 bases, and 10 bases lay in between. CDR3 sequence reads: CASSESGVYNEQFF. The DNA for the CDR3 is TGTGCCAGCAGTGAGTCAGGGGTTTACAATGAGCAGTTCTTC.

The chain carries TRBV10-2 and TRBJ2-3; 10 bases match TRBD1. V was pared by 6 bases and J by 4 bases, with 7 bases of the junction left unmatched. The CDR3 is 15 residues long. Germline CDR1 and CDR2: WSHSY and SAAADI. DNA of the CDR3: TGCGCCAGCAGACCGGGACAGGGGAGTTCAGATACGCAGTATTTT. Amino acid sequence: CASRPGQGSSDTQYF.

The chain joins TRBV7-9 to TRBJ1-1; 9 nucleotides match TRBD1. Germline CDR1 reads SEHNR; CDR2 reads FQNEAQ (reference sequence). Trimming at V came to 5 bases and at J to 1 base, leaving 5 bases not matched to a gene. The CDR3 has 15 amino acids. The CDR3 nucleotides read TGTGCCAGCAGCACAGGGGGCAGGGGGAACACTGAAGCTTTCTTT. This sequence encodes CASSTGGRGNTEAFF.

The chain recombines TRBV7-2 with TRBJ1-5, with D possibly being TRBD1 (6 bases). The CDR3 is 16 amino acids. Germline loops: CDR1 SGHTA, CDR2 FQGNSA. The V gene lost 1 base and the J gene lost 2 bases, with 12 bases spanning the gap. CDR3 sequence (DNA): TGTGCCAGCAGCTTAGTAGCGGGGGCCGGCAATCAGCCCCAGCATTTT. This sequence encodes CASSLVAGAGNQPQHF.

This rearrangement joins TRBV2 to TRBJ1-1, with 7 bases matching TRBD1. Per germline, CDR1 SNHLY and CDR2 FYNNEI. This CDR3 contains 14 residues. Trimming took 1 base from V and 7 from J; bases not matched to a gene: 6. In DNA form, the CDR3 reads TGTGCCAGCAGTGAAGACAGGGGCTGGGGTGAAGCTTTCTTT. It translates to CASSEDRGWGEAFF.

This sequence joins TRBV11-2 and TRBJ2-3; maybe TRBD2 (7 bases). Trimming took off 6 bases at V and 0 bases at J, with 13 bases between the two ends. Germline CDR1 and CDR2: SGHAT and FQNNGV. This CDR3 comprises 15 residues. CDR3 DNA sequence: TGTGCCAGCAGGCCTAGGGGGGGGAGCACAGATACGCAGTATTTT. It is translated as CASRPRGGSTDTQYF.

This sequence joins TRBV5-1 and TRBJ2-3; a weak D match, TRBD2 (7 bases). V was trimmed by 4 bases and J by 6 bases, leaving 21 bases between them. The CDR3 length is 16 residues. In germline, CDR1 is SGHRS, CDR2 YFSETQ. This CDR3 is CASSLRWRGGKDTQYF. CDR3 in DNA: TGCGCCAGCAGCCTCCGTTGGAGGGGGGGAAAGGATACGCAGTATTTT.

The rearrangement uses TRBV18 and TRBJ1-1; 9 nucleotides line up with TRBD1. The CDR3 length is 16 residues. V trimming: 3 bases; J trimming: 8 bases; junction bases outside the gene matches: 13. In germline, CDR1 is KGHSH, CDR2 LQKENI. CDR3 in amino acids: CASSPPFFTGGREAFF. In DNA, the CDR3 is TGTGCCAGCTCACCCCCGTTTTTTACAGGGGGCAGGGAAGCTTTCTTT. Using reference TRBV18 and TRBJ1-1 for the parts outside the CDR3, the full variable domain is NAGVMQNPRHLVRRRGQEARLRCSPMKGHSHVYWYRQLPEEGLKFMVYLQKENIIDESGMPKERFSAEFPKEGPSILRIQQVVRGDSAAYFCASSPPFFTGGREAFFGQGTRLTVV.

The chain couples TRBV5-1 to TRBJ1-1; 7 bases map to TRBD1. Germline V CDR1 and CDR2: SGHRS, YFSETQ. This CDR3 is built from 15 residues. J gave up 4 bases and V 4 bases, and 10 bases lay outside the gene matches. The CDR3 coding sequence is TGCGCCAGCAGCCCGGGACAGACATGGGGCACTGAAGCTTTCTTT. The encoded protein is CASSPGQTWGTEAFF.